These 12 T cell receptor beta chains share one sample of origin, sequenced in a study of CD8 T cells in Susac syndrome. The RNA input was about 0.5 to 1 ug, and it was reverse transcribed with random hexamers. From the immunoSEQ multiplex PCR reads, TCRdb called clonotypes with MiXCR, one entry per CDR3 protein. The repertoire consists of about 120,000 distinct CDR3 sequences, with just under 95% occurring once and the leading ten covering roughly 0.12%. The source material was CD8+ T cells from PBMCs. Receptors were obtained from a human donor in good health.

This chain links TRBV10-3 with TRBJ2-6, with TRBD1 matching 7 bases. Germline V gene lookup returns CDR1 ENHRY and CDR2 SYGVKD. The J segment lost 0 bases and the V segment lost 6 bases, leaving 5 bases of the junction unmatched. The CDR3 contains 16 residues. CDR3 coding DNA: TGTGCCATCAGAGGGGACAGTTTCTCTGGGGCCAACGTCCTGACTTTC. Translation: CAIRGDSFSGANVLTF.

This clonotype showed up just once. The chain employs TRBV2 and TRBJ2-3; TRBD1 matches 7 bases. Germline V gene data show CDR1 as SNHLY and CDR2 as FYNNEI. The J segment lost 1 base and the V segment lost 7 bases, leaving 5 bases of the junction unmatched. The CDR3 length is 14 residues. The CDR3, as DNA: TGTGCCAGCACCGGCCAGGGGGGCACAGATACGCAGTATTTT. It yields the protein CASTGQGGTDTQYF.

J is TRBJ2-7 and V is TRBV27, with D possibly being TRBD1 (5 bases). This CDR3 region has 11 residues. Germline V gene lookup returns CDR1 MNHEY and CDR2 SMNVEV (reference sequence). V shed 6 bases and J shed 12 bases, with 15 bases lying between them. The CDR3 spells CASRKTAKLYF. CDR3 nucleotide sequence: TGTGCCAGCAGAAAGACAGCTAAGCTGTACTTC.

The V gene is TRBV10-3, the J gene TRBJ1-2, with 7 positions matching TRBD1. Germline CDR1 reads ENHRY; CDR2 reads SYGVKD. CDR3 size: 14 residues. V lost 7 bases, J lost 6 bases, and 11 bases stayed unmatched. DNA for the CDR3: TGTGCCATCAACCTCCAGGGGGTAGGGAATGGCTACACCTTC. It is translated as CAINLQGVGNGYTF.

This CDR3 is CASSRPENTEAFF. Written as DNA, the CDR3 is TGTGCCAGCAGCCGCCCTGAGAACACTGAAGCTTTCTTT. The chain carries TRBV7-9 and TRBJ1-1; D gene uncertain. CDR3 length: 13 residues. Trimming pared 5 bases from V and 1 base from J, leaving 8 bases between. The germline V gene has CDR1 SEHNR and CDR2 FQNEAQ (reference sequence).

J is TRBJ2-1 and V is TRBV6-2 or TRBV6-3, with 8 bases that match TRBD1. V lost 6 bases, J lost 2 bases, and 6 bases stayed unmatched. Germline loops: CDR1 MNHEY, CDR2 SVGEGT. The CDR3 totals 15 residues. CDR3 bases: TGTGCCAGCAGATCCGGGACAGGACCCTACAATGAGCAGTTCTTC. Protein product: CASRSGTGPYNEQFF.

This sequence joins TRBV29-1 and TRBJ2-7; tentative D call: TRBD2 (5 bases). CDR3 length: 12 residues. V dropped 4 bases and J dropped 7 bases, with 14 bases sitting between them. Germline V CDR1 and CDR2: SQVTM, ANQGSEA. CDR3 in amino acids: CSVATDFGEQYF. For the CDR3, the DNA is TGCAGCGTTGCTACGGACTTCGGGGAGCAGTACTTC.

The rearrangement links TRBV27 to TRBJ2-1; 9 bases fit TRBD2. J lost 6 bases, V lost 7 bases, and 4 bases had no gene match. Per germline, CDR1 MNHEY and CDR2 SMNVEV (reference sequence). The CDR3 extends over 13 amino acids. CDR3 sequence: CASTLAGSNEQFF. The CDR3 nucleotides are TGTGCCAGCACGCTAGCGGGGTCCAATGAGCAGTTCTTC.

The CDR3 sequence: CASSRTESNTGELFF. Written as DNA, the CDR3 is TGTGCCAGCAGTCGGACCGAGTCGAACACCGGGGAGCTGTTTTTT. The chain is built from TRBV12-3 or TRBV12-4 and TRBJ2-2; the D is unclear. The CDR3 length is 15 residues. Trimming pared 5 bases from V and 0 bases from J, leaving 10 bases between.

The V and J genes are TRBV30 and TRBJ1-2; D remains ambiguous. Germline CDR1 reads GTSNPN; CDR2 reads SVGIG (reference sequence). This CDR3 region has 14 residues. Deletions cut 0 bases from V and 4 bases from J, with 12 bases between. The CDR3, as DNA: TGTGCCTGGAGTGTAGGAGTGCCACGCTATGGCTACACCTTC. This gives the protein CAWSVGVPRYGYTF.

This chain joins TRBV6-5 and TRBJ2-7, with 7 bases that match TRBD1. V dropped 0 bases and J dropped 3; count of bases not matched to a gene: 14. The length of the CDR3 is 18 residues. Germline CDR1 is MNHEY and CDR2 is SVGAGI. In nucleotides, the CDR3 is TGTGCCAGCAGTTACTCCGGGACAGCATTCCCTGCTATCTACGAGCAGTACTTC. It encodes CASSYSGTAFPAIYEQYF.

This sequence joins TRBV30 and TRBJ2-1; D tentatively reads TRBD1 or TRBD2 (5 bases each). Germline loops: CDR1 GTSNPN, CDR2 SVGIG (reference sequence). The CDR3 has 15 residues. Trimming took off 2 bases at V and 8 bases at J, with 19 bases between the two ends. The CDR3 loop reads CAWSNRDPAIDEQFF. DNA for the CDR3: TGTGCCTGGAGTAACCGGGACCCCGCAATCGATGAGCAGTTCTTC.